The source of this TCR beta chain is a study of spatial heterogeneity in lung cancer. Indicated time point: sample taken at primary tumor resection. Deletions cut 0 bases from V and 0 bases from J, with 11 bases between. Per the germline V gene, CDR1 is SGDLS and CDR2 is YYNGEE. This CDR3 is 16 amino acids long. This clonotype was detected a few times. Its antigen is unknown. Via MiXCR, TCRdb re-called the 5' RACE reads, giving one row per CDR3 protein. The sample includes around 9,900 distinct CDR3 sequences, over 6% seen only once; the top ten take 7.1%. The study's findings and limits: It was found that expanded intratumoral alpha and beta TCR counts tracked tumor mutation counts.

The receptor was derived from a female donor with early-stage non-small cell lung cancer. This sequence joins TRBV9 and TRBJ2-3; D not certain. Sequences were derived from lung tumor tissue, sampled at surgery. CDR3 DNA: TGTGCCAGCAGCGTAGCCCAGTCGACTAGCACAGATACGCAGTATTTT. Protein sequence: CASSVAQSTSTDTQYF. The full variable domain, completed using reference TRBV9 and TRBJ2-3, is DSGVTQTPKHLITATGQRVTLRCSPRSGDLSVYWYQQSLDQGLQFLIQYYNGEERAKGNILERFSAQQFPDLHSELNLSSLELGDSALYFCASSVAQSTSTDTQYFGPGTRLTVL.